The 11 T cell receptor beta chains reported below all come from one sample, sequenced in a study of siplizumab effects on memory and regulatory T cells. Profiling relied on immunoSEQ multiplex PCR, and the TCRdb table lists in-frame clones only, not all of them. The sample records 100,000 or so clones, under 95% being singletons. The sequenced material came from Tregs sorted from blood. The receptors shown here come from a human donor in good health.

The rearrangement joins TRBV19 to TRBJ2-5; D is possibly TRBD2 (5 bases). The V and J ends lost 9 bases and 5 bases respectively, with 13 bases between them. Germline CDR1 is LNHDA and CDR2 is SQIVND (reference sequence). The CDR3 spans 12 residues. The CDR3 DNA follows: TGTGCCAGCGGGCGGGTAGGGGAGACCCAGTACTTC. The encoded protein is CASGRVGETQYF.

The J gene is TRBJ2-7, the V gene TRBV7-2; TRBD2 agrees at 7 bases. Germline CDR1 and CDR2: SGHTA and FQGNSA. This CDR3 comprises 15 residues. J lost 2 bases, V lost 2 bases, and 6 bases had no gene match. The CDR3 protein is CASSLTGGSTYEQYF. The CDR3 nucleotides read TGTGCCAGCAGCTTAACGGGAGGATCAACCTACGAGCAGTACTTC.

V is TRBV10-3 and J is TRBJ2-4; 9 positions agree with TRBD1. The CDR3 extends over 13 amino acids. Losses at the gene ends were 10 bases for V and 6 bases for J; bases not matched to a gene: 7. Germline assignment: CDR1 ENHRY and CDR2 SYGVKD. CDR3 residues: CATEGTGTNIQYF. CDR3 nucleotide sequence: TGTGCCACCGAAGGGACAGGGACAAACATTCAGTACTTC.

The V call is TRBV7-9, the J call TRBJ2-5; weak D call: TRBD1 (6 bases). Germline CDR1 reads SEHNR; CDR2 reads FQNEAQ (reference sequence). Trimming shortened V by 1 base and J by 5 bases, and 17 bases separated the two germline ends. The CDR3 covers 16 residues. The CDR3 protein is CASSLVLVRQGETQYF. CDR3 coding DNA: TGTGCCAGCAGCTTAGTTTTAGTCCGGCAGGGGGAGACCCAGTACTTC.

This clone was picked up one time. The V gene is TRBV7-3, the J gene TRBJ2-2, with 7 bases matching TRBD1. The junction had 9 bases not matched to a gene; V was cut back by 6 bases and J by 5 bases. Germline-derived CDR1 and CDR2 are SGHTA and FQGTGA. The CDR3 is 15 residues long. The CDR3 region is CASSPTGEWTGELFF. The DNA of the CDR3 is TGTGCCAGCAGTCCTACAGGGGAGTGGACCGGGGAGCTGTTTTTT.

The gene calls are TRBV5-4 and TRBJ2-5; 14 positions match TRBD2. CDR1 is SGHNT, CDR2 YYREEE, per germline (reference sequence). J lost 3 bases, V lost 0 bases, and 1 base had no gene match. The CDR3 runs 16 residues. The CDR3 here is CASSLGLAGGKETQYF. The DNA for the CDR3 is TGTGCCAGCAGCTTGGGACTAGCGGGAGGGAAAGAGACCCAGTACTTC. The complete variable domain, with remaining parts taken from reference TRBV5-4 and TRBJ2-5, reads ETGVTQSPTHLIKTRGQQVTLRCSSQSGHNTVSWYQQALGQGPQFIFQYYREEENGRGNFPPRFSGLQFPNYSSELNVNALELDDSALYLCASSLGLAGGKETQYFGPGTRLLVL.

This chain uses TRBV5-1 with TRBJ2-3; perhaps D is TRBD1 or TRBD2 (5 bases each). The CDR3 runs to 17 residues. Per germline, CDR1 SGHRS and CDR2 YFSETQ. Trimming took off 0 bases at V and 7 bases at J, with 21 bases between the two ends. The CDR3 region has the DNA TGCGCCAGCAGCTTGGTTCATCGTCTACTAGGGACGAATACGCAGTATTTT. It yields the protein CASSLVHRLLGTNTQYF.

This chain links TRBV11-2 with TRBJ2-7; D may be TRBD2 (5 bases). V lost 0 bases and J lost 4, with 16 bases in between. Germline V lookup: CDR1 SGHAT, CDR2 FQNNGV. The CDR3 covers 16 residues. The CDR3 DNA is TGTGCCAGCAGCTTAGATCGAGCGTTCCGAGGGTACGAGCAGTACTTC. Encoded protein: CASSLDRAFRGYEQYF.

The gene calls are TRBV28 and TRBJ2-3; possibly TRBD2 for D (6 bases). The CDR3 spans 14 residues. CDR1 is MDHEN and CDR2 is SYDVKM in the germline V gene. V lost 6 bases to trimming and J lost 0 bases, with 10 bases between them. The CDR3 region is CASRRDGSTDTQYF. CDR3 coding DNA: TGTGCCAGCAGGCGGGACGGTAGCACAGATACGCAGTATTTT. Together with reference TRBV28 and TRBJ2-3, the CDR3 gives the full variable domain: DVKVTQSSRYLVKRTGEKVFLECVQDMDHENMFWYRQDPGLGLRLIYFSYDVKMKEKGDIPEGYSVSREKKERFSLILESASTNQTSMYLCASRRDGSTDTQYFGPGTRLTVL.

The gene calls are TRBV6-5 and TRBJ2-7; TRBD1 matches 7 bases. There are 13 residues in the CDR3. Germline loops: CDR1 MNHEY, CDR2 SVGAGI. The V gene end was trimmed by 5 bases and the J gene end by 4 bases; junction bases not matched to a gene: 5. CDR3 sequence (DNA): TGTGCCAGCAGTCCGGGACAGACATACGAGCAGTACTTC. It is translated as CASSPGQTYEQYF.

The rearrangement uses TRBV27 and TRBJ2-4; D perhaps matches TRBD1 (6 bases). Germline loops: CDR1 MNHEY, CDR2 SMNVEV (reference sequence). The CDR3 has 19 residues. The ends were cut back, 2 bases at V and 0 bases at J, with 20 bases in the middle. CDR3 coding DNA: TGTGCCAGCAGTTTAATGATCCGGGACAACTGGTTAGCCAAAAACATTCAGTACTTC. Amino acids: CASSLMIRDNWLAKNIQYF.